This T cell receptor (beta chain) came from a study of CD8+ T cells in alopecia areata. Turning to the study itself: The SALT score measured affected scalp surface percentage in treated patients.

Findings and limits, study-wide: Mouse data revealed clearer TCR sharing than patient data did, a gap possibly tied to HLA. While patients received tofacitinib, many expanded lesional clones remained present in scalp and blood.

Specified treatment: oral pan-JAK inhibitor, 5-10 mg twice daily. The investigators collected lesional scalp punch biopsies and peripheral blood from alopecia areata patients. cDNA serving as the sequencing template came from extracted, reverse transcribed RNA. Libraries were prepared by immunoSEQ multiplex PCR; TCRdb keeps only in-frame clonotypes and omits some of them. The repertoire holds approximately 140,000 clones, with about 85% as singletons. With regard to this clone: Its cognate antigen is unknown.

Sequences were derived from CD8+ T cells sorted from blood, sampled at week 4, from a patient treated with tofacitinib. The sequence came from a human donor with alopecia areata.

CDR3 DNA sequence: TGCAGCGTTCTGGGGAAGACTGAAGCTTTCTTT. Translated, it gives CSVLGKTEAFF. J is TRBJ1-1 and V is TRBV29-1; unclear D gene. Germline loops: CDR1 SQVTM, CDR2 ANQGSEA. The V end lost 5 bases, the J end lost 5 bases, and 9 bases lay between the germline ends. The length of the CDR3 is 11 residues.